The table lists the clone carrying this T cell receptor (beta chain) with many counts. Antigen: not known. No treatment had been given to any patient before thyroid surgery. How the authors handled the data: Between-group CDR3 differences, defined by clinicopathological status, yielded a distant-metastasis classifier for papillary thyroid cancer. TCRdb re-called the PCR reads through MiXCR. The V and J calls come from TCRdb's annotation, not from the publication. The sample has about 90,000 clones, around 7.8% seen once. This entry belongs to a study of metastatic and nonmetastatic thyroid tumors. Whole-study findings and limits: Reported TCR beta diversity, measured in blood and tumor, was significantly higher for malignant thyroid tumors than for benign nodules.

Trimming took 0 bases from V and 6 from J, leaving 12 bases between them. This CDR3 has 16 residues. Germline V gene sequence: CDR1 MNHEY, CDR2 SVGAGI. This receptor was taken from a female donor with papillary thyroid cancer or a benign thyroid nodule (not recorded which). Some clones in this sample may be carry-over from other donors' samples. Sequenced material: blood. This chain uses TRBV6-5 with TRBJ1-6; D is unclear. CDR3 region: CASSYSGGGRNSPLHF. In nucleotides, the CDR3 is TGTGCCAGCAGTTACTCGGGAGGCGGCCGTAATTCACCCCTCCACTTT.